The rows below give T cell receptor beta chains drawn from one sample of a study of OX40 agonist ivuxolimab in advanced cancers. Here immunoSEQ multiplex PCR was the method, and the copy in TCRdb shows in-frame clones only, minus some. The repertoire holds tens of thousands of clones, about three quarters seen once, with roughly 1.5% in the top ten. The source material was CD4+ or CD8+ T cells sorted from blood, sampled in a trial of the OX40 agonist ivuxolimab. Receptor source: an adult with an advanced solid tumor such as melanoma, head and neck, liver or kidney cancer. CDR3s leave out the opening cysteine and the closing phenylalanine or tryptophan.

ASSLDRNEQY | TRBJ2-7 | TRBV11-2
ASSDRQGVSQPQH | TRBJ1-5 | TRBV6-1
ASSPVLPGADNYRYT | TRBJ1-2 | TRBV5-5
ASSQGRGSYNEQF | TRBJ2-1 | TRBV14
ASSSSGQSNYGYT | TRBJ1-2 | TRBV5-5
ASSVDGTLYNEQF | TRBJ2-1 | TRBV9
ASSKGPGTGMDIQY | TRBJ2-4 | TRBV6-1
ASSLGQGGFYEQY | TRBJ2-7 | TRBV7-8
ASSLVSATNEKLF | TRBJ1-4 | TRBV5-1
ASSEGTVSNYGYT | TRBJ1-2 | TRBV6-1
ASSQEYTGGKY | TRBJ2-7 | TRBV4-2
ASSPRGTGDEQF | TRBJ2-1 | TRBV9
ASSSVQNYGYT | TRBJ1-2 | TRBV27
ASSFGARAYEQY | TRBJ2-7 | TRBV5-4
ASSIRQGTGEQY | TRBJ2-7 | TRBV19
AWSFGGSQETQY | TRBJ2-5 | TRBV30
ASRIGTEVPGKLF | TRBJ1-4 | TRBV19
ASSTVSYGYT | TRBJ1-2 | TRBV9
ASSEGGGRYNEQF | TRBJ2-1 | TRBV6-1
ASSLTAGEHNEQF | TRBJ2-1 | TRBV7-3
ASSPRDGLRLMNTEAF | TRBJ1-1 | TRBV4-1
ASNSFLGGELF | TRBJ2-2 | TRBV6-5
ASSLGQGDNQPQH | TRBJ1-5 | TRBV7-8
ASSLAKPGSRETQY | TRBJ2-5 | TRBV7-9
ASSLAFTGELF | TRBJ2-2 | TRBV5-1
ASSSRPGGIQGSYNEQF | TRBJ2-1 | TRBV7-6
ASSFEQRNSPLH | TRBJ1-6 | TRBV6-5
ASSLRPGENNEQF | TRBJ2-1 | TRBV14
ASGGQSVLLSAGYT | TRBJ1-2 | TRBV2
ASSTRWTEAF | TRBJ1-1 | TRBV7-9
AWSPDRPSSYGYT | TRBJ1-2 | TRBV30
ASSPRPPPGDTQY | TRBJ2-3 | TRBV18
ASSVAGTRGEQF | TRBJ2-1 | TRBV25-1
ARSDRTGTTEAF | TRBJ1-1 | TRBV5-3
ASSSPRGTDEAF | TRBJ1-1 | TRBV11-2
ASSVYNGLGETQY | TRBJ2-5 | TRBV7-2
ASSPRLRLAGDRSYNEQF | TRBJ2-1 | TRBV18
ASSQVDMGFLSNQPQH | TRBJ1-5 | TRBV4-1
ASSKAGQGYEQY | TRBJ2-7 | TRBV19
ASSLISGGEQF | TRBJ2-1 | TRBV7-7
ASSPGREPPPGSYEQY | TRBJ2-7 | TRBV5-1
AWRPRVGYNEQF | TRBJ2-1 | TRBV30
ASSNPKRLAGVDTQY | TRBJ2-3 | TRBV19
ASRVEVQGGPQH | TRBJ1-5 | TRBV6-1
ASSWMGQGMGEQY | TRBJ2-7 | TRBV7-8
ASTPPGGISSGANVLT | TRBJ2-6 | TRBV5-8
ASSTGGRETQY | TRBJ2-5 | TRBV28
AISRDGYNEKLF | TRBJ1-4 | TRBV10-3
ASSLGYVATNEKLF | TRBJ1-4 | TRBV5-1
ASSLAAPDFEQY | TRBJ2-7 | TRBV11-1
AISAQGAGNTIY | TRBJ1-3 | TRBV10-3
ASSLRRGDYNEQF | TRBJ2-1 | TRBV19
ASSGIRDSSMNTEAF | TRBJ1-1 | TRBV5-1
ASSPRRASYEQY | TRBJ2-7 | TRBV5-1
ASSLTGGEGLYGYT | TRBJ1-2 | TRBV7-3
ASSLVWGGNTEAF | TRBJ1-1 | TRBV7-2
ASSIGHIFEQF | TRBJ2-1 | TRBV19
ASSIATGGGNTGELF | TRBJ2-2 | TRBV28
ASSPQGPDTQY | TRBJ2-3 | TRBV5-1